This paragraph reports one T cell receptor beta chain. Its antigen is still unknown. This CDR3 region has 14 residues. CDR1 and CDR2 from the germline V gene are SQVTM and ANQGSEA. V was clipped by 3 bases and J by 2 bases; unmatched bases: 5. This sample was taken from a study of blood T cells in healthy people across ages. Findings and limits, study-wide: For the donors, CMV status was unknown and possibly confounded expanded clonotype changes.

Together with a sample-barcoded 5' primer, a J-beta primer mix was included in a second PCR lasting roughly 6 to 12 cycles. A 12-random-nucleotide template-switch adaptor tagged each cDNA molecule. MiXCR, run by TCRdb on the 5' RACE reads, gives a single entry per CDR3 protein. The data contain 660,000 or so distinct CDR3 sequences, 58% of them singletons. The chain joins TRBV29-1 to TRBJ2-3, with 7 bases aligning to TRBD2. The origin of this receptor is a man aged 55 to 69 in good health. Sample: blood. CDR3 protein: CSVDGLAATDTQYF. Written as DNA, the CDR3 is TGCAGCGTTGATGGTCTAGCGGCCACAGATACGCAGTATTTT.